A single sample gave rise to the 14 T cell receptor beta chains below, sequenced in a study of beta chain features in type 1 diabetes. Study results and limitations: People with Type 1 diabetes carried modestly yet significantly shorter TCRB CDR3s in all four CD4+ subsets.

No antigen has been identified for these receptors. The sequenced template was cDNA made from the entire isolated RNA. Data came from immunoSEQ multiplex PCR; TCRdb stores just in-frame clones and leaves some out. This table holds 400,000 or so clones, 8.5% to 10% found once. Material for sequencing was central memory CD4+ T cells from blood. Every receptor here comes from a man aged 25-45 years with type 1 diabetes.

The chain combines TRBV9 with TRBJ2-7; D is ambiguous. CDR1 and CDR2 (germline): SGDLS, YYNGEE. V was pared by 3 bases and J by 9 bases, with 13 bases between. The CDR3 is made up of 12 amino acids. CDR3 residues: CASSGDTLMQYF. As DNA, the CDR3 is TGTGCCAGCAGCGGCGACACCTTGATGCAGTACTTC.

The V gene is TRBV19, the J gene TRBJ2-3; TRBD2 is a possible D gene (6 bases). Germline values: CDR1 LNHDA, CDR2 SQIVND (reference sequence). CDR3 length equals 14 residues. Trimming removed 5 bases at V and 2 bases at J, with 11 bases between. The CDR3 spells CASSFRDSTDTQYF. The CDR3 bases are TGTGCCAGTAGTTTCCGGGACTCCACAGATACGCAGTATTTT.

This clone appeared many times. CDR3 nucleotides: TGCAGCGTTGAGCGGGCTCCCTACAATGAGCAGTTCTTC. Protein sequence: CSVERAPYNEQFF. The chain couples TRBV29-1 to TRBJ2-1; the D gene is possibly TRBD2 (5 bases). This CDR3 has 13 residues. Germline V gene sequence: CDR1 SQVTM, CDR2 ANQGSEA. Deletions cut 3 bases from V and 2 bases from J, with 8 bases between.

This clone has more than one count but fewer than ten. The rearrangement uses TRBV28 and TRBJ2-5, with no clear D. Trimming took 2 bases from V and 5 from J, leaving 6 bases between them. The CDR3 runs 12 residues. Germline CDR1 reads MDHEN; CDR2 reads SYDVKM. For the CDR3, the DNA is TGTGCCAGCAGTTTAATTGGTGAGACCCAGTACTTC. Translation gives CASSLIGETQYF. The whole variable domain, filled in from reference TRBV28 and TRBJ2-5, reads DVKVTQSSRYLVKRTGEKVFLECVQDMDHENMFWYRQDPGLGLRLIYFSYDVKMKEKGDIPEGYSVSREKKERFSLILESASTNQTSMYLCASSLIGETQYFGPGTRLLVL.

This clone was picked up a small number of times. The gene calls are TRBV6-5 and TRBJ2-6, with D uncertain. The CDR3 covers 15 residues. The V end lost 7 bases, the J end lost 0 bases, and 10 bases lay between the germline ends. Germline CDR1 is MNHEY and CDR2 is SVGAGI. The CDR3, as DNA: TGTGCCAGCACCCCCGAAAACTCTGGGGCCAACGTCCTGACTTTC. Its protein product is CASTPENSGANVLTF.

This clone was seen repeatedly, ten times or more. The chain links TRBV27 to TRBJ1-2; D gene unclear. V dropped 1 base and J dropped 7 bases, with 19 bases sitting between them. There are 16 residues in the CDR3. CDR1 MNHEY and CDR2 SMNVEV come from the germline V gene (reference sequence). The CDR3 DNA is TGTGCCAGCAGTTTATTGGGCCCTCGCCTCGTCTCTGGCTACACCTTC. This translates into CASSLLGPRLVSGYTF.

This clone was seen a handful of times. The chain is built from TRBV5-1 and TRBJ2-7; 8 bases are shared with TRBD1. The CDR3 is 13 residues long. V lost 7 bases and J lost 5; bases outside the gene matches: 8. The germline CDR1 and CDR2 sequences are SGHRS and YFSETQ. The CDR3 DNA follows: TGCGCCAGCCAGACACAGGGGGGAAACGAGCAGTACTTC. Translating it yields CASQTQGGNEQYF.

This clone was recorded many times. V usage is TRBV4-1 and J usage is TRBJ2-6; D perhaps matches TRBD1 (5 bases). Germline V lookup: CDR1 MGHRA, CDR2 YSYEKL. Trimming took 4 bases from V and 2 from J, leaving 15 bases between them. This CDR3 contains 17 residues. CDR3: CASSPSAYRTGANVLTF. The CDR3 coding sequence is TGCGCCAGCAGCCCGTCAGCCTACAGGACTGGGGCCAACGTCCTGACTTTC.

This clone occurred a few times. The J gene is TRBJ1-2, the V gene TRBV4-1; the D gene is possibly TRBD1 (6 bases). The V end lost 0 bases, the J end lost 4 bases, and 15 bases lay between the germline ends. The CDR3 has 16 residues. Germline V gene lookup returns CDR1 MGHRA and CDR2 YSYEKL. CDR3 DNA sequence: TGCGCCAGCAGCCAAGACCAACGGGGGGCGGTCTATGGCTACACCTTC. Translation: CASSQDQRGAVYGYTF.

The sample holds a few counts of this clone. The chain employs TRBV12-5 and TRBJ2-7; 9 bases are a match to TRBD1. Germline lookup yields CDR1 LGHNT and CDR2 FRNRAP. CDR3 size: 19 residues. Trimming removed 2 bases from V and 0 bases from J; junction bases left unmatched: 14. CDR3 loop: CASGLRAAAGTGPSYEQYF. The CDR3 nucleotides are TGTGCTAGTGGTTTGAGGGCCGCAGCCGGGACAGGGCCCTCCTACGAGCAGTACTTC.

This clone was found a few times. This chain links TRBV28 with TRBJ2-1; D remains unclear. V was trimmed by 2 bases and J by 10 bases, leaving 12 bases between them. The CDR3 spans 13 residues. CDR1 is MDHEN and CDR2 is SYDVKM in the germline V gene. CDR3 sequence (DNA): TGTGCCAGCAGTTTAAAGGGCCCCCGGGAGCAGTTCTTC. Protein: CASSLKGPREQFF.

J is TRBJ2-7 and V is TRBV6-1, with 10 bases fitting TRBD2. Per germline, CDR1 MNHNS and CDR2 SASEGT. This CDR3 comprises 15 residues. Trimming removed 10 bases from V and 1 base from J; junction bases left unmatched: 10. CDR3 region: CATKPGTSASYEQYF. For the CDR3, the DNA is TGTGCCACCAAACCCGGGACTAGCGCGTCCTACGAGCAGTACTTC.

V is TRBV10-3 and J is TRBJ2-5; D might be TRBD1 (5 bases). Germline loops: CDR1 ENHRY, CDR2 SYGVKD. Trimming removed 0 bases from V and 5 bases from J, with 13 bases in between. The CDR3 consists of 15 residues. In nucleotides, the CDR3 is TGTGCCATCAGTGAGTCTGGCAGGGCCGGGGAGACCCAGTACTTC. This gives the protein CAISESGRAGETQYF.

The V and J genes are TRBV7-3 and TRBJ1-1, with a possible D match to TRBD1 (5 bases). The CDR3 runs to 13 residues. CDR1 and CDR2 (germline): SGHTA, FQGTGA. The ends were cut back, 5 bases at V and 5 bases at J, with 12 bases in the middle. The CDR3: CASSLQDITEAFF. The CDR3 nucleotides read TGTGCCAGCAGCCTACAGGACATTACTGAAGCTTTCTTT.